A selection of T cell receptor beta chains follows, all from one sample in a study of blood T cell repertoires in COVID-19. Using immunoSEQ multiplex PCR, the repertoire was profiled, and TCRdb retains in-frame clones only, with some absent. Altogether 150,000 to 180,000 clones are present, roughly 80% being singletons, with the ten largest covering less than 30%. Sequenced: peripheral blood. The source is an older woman with acute or convalescent COVID-19. Both conserved end residues are part of each CDR3. The D gene is left open where the match is weak. The size of a clone is reported for some rows only, either as once, few or many, or as a class for expanded clones.

cdr3_length,v_call,clone_size,d_call,j_call,cdr3_nt,cdr3_aa
15,TRBV7-6,.,.,TRBJ2-3,TGTGCCAGCAGCTTTCGTTTAGGAGACGCAGATACGCAGTATTTT,CASSFRLGDADTQYF
16,TRBV4-1,.,.,TRBJ1-6,TGCGCCAGCAGCCCCACGACCGGGACCTATAATTCACCCCTCCACTTT,CASSPTTGTYNSPLHF
12,TRBV28,.,.,TRBJ1-4,TGTGCCAGCAGTAGGCAGGGAGAAAAACTGTTTTTT,CASSRQGEKLFF
15,TRBV3-1/TRBV3-2,.,.,TRBJ2-1,TGTGCCAGCAAGGAGACGGTCAGCTCCTACAATGAGCAGTTCTTC,CASKETVSSYNEQFF
14,TRBV25-1,.,TRBD1,TRBJ1-5,TGTGCCAGCAGTGAATTCGGGACAGCCCAGCCCCAGCATTTT,CASSEFGTAQPQHF
18,TRBV2,.,TRBD1,TRBJ1-2,TGTGCCAGCAGTGAGGGGGGGACAGGGACCCTCCTAACCTATGGCTACACCTTC,CASSEGGTGTLLTYGYTF
13,TRBV2,.,.,TRBJ1-5,TGTGCCAGCAGAGAACAGGGATATCAGCCCCAGCATTTT,CASREQGYQPQHF
13,TRBV21-1,once,.,TRBJ2-1,TGTGCCAGCAGCAACTCCGGGAGCAATGAGCAGTTCTTC,CASSNSGSNEQFF
13,TRBV6-2/TRBV6-3,.,.,TRBJ1-1,TGTGCCAGCAGTTACTCTGGGCAGCCTAAAGCTTTCTTT,CASSYSGQPKAFF
15,TRBV18,.,TRBD1,TRBJ1-5,TGTGCCAGCTCACCGACGACAGGGACTAATCAGCCCCAGCATTTT,CASSPTTGTNQPQHF
14,TRBV10-1,.,.,TRBJ1-2,TGCGCCAGCAGTGACTCAGGGACTAACTATGGCTACACCTTC,CASSDSGTNYGYTF
17,TRBV10-3,.,TRBD2,TRBJ2-3,TGTGCCATCAGGGGACTAGCGGGGGGCCAGGTAGCGAATACGCAGTATTTT,CAIRGLAGGQVANTQYF
14,TRBV5-4,.,.,TRBJ1-3,TGTGCCAGCAGCTTTCAGGGGACTGGAAACACCATATATTTT,CASSFQGTGNTIYF
14,TRBV19,.,.,TRBJ2-5,TGTGCCAGTAGTTTCGGGACTCCTAGAGAGACCCAGTACTTC,CASSFGTPRETQYF
16,TRBV7-8,.,TRBD1,TRBJ1-6,TGTGCCAGCAGCGAGGGACAGGGGGCCTATAATTCACCCCTCCACTTT,CASSEGQGAYNSPLHF
16,TRBV15,.,.,TRBJ2-1,TGTGCCACCAGCAGAGATTGGGCAGAGCCCTACAATGAGCAGTTCTTC,CATSRDWAEPYNEQFF
12,TRBV7-9,.,TRBD1,TRBJ1-2,TGTGCCAGCAGCTCTCCGGGACAGGGCTACACCTTC,CASSSPGQGYTF
15,TRBV19,.,.,TRBJ1-1,TGTGCCAGTAGTATATTGGCAGCGAGGAACACTGAAGCTTTCTTT,CASSILAARNTEAFF
13,TRBV28,.,TRBD1,TRBJ2-5,TGTGCCAGCAGTACAGGGGGCGGCGAGACCCAGTACTTC,CASSTGGGETQYF
15,TRBV9,.,TRBD1,TRBJ1-4,TGTGCCAGCAGCTCGACAGGGAGGTCTAATGAAAAACTGTTTTTT,CASSSTGRSNEKLFF
16,TRBV5-1,.,.,TRBJ2-2,TGCGCCAGCAGCTTGGCCTCCGCGCCACCCACCGGGGAGCTGTTTTTT,CASSLASAPPTGELFF
18,TRBV28,few,TRBD1,TRBJ1-2,TGTGCCAGCAGTTTTCCCCCAATAATGACAGGGTCGAACTATGGCTACACCTTC,CASSFPPIMTGSNYGYTF
13,TRBV4-1,.,.,TRBJ2-5,TGCGCCAGCAGCCAAGGAAGCTTAGAGACCCAGTACTTC,CASSQGSLETQYF
15,TRBV2,.,.,TRBJ1-6,TGTGCCAGCACCGTACAGGGAATTTATAATTCACCCCTCCACTTT,CASTVQGIYNSPLHF
13,TRBV25-1,.,.,TRBJ1-3,TGTGCCAGCAGTGGCCAAGGGGGGGACACCATATATTTT,CASSGQGGDTIYF
16,TRBV6-5,once,.,TRBJ1-1,TGTGCCAGCAGTTACTATCGGTTTACCATGAACACTGAAGCTTTCTTT,CASSYYRFTMNTEAFF
16,TRBV6-5,.,.,TRBJ2-1,TGTGCCAGCAGTTACTGGGCAGGGGGGATAGGGAATGAGCAGTTCTTC,CASSYWAGGIGNEQFF
13,TRBV11-2,.,.,TRBJ2-2,TGTGCCAGCAGCTTTACTAGCACCGGGGAGCTGTTTTTT,CASSFTSTGELFF
15,TRBV9,.,TRBD1,TRBJ1-5,TGTGCCAGCAGCGCTCCGGGACAGGTTGATCAGCCCCAGCATTTT,CASSAPGQVDQPQHF
16,TRBV5-5,.,.,TRBJ1-6,TGTGCCAGCAGCTTGGTGCAGTCCTCCTATAATTCACCCCTCCACTTT,CASSLVQSSYNSPLHF
17,TRBV30,.,TRBD1,TRBJ1-4,TGTGCCTGGAGTCCCGGGACAGGGCCCGCAACTAATGAAAAACTGTTTTTT,CAWSPGTGPATNEKLFF
16,TRBV27,.,TRBD1,TRBJ2-2,TGTGCCAGCAGTTTTTCCGGGACAGGGAACACCGGGGAGCTGTTTTTT,CASSFSGTGNTGELFF
15,TRBV19,.,.,TRBJ1-2,TGTGCCAGTAGTCCCGGCCGGGGGGGCTCCGGTGGCTACACCTTC,CASSPGRGGSGGYTF
13,TRBV7-9,.,.,TRBJ1-1,TGTGCCAGCAGCTTATGGGGCCAGAGTGAAGCTTTCTTT,CASSLWGQSEAFF
15,TRBV6-5,.,.,TRBJ1-3,TGTGCCAGCAGTTACGACAGGAGCTCTGGAAACACCATATATTTT,CASSYDRSSGNTIYF